This T cell receptor beta chain was observed in a study of cytomegalovirus exposure and HLA in healthy donors. Overall study results and limits: According to reports, the classifier identified cytomegalovirus status with high specificity and sensitivity. Three CMV-associated chains proved CMV antigen-specific in vitro.

This CDR3 has 15 residues. Germline CDR1 MNHNS, CDR2 SASEGT. J gave up 1 base and V 4 bases, and 2 bases lay outside the gene matches. For this clone: What it recognizes is unknown.

The protocol was immunoSEQ multiplex PCR, while the TCRdb copy is restricted to in-frame clones and leaves out a portion. The table lists some 350,000 clones, about nine tenths of them singletons. The receptor's source is a woman aged 30 to 39 in good health and CMV-seropositive. Source material: PBMCs. The rearrangement links TRBV6-1 to TRBJ2-5; 11 nucleotides agree with TRBD2. In nucleotides, the CDR3 is TGTGCCAGCAGTGTTAGCGGGGGGGCCCAAGAGACCCAGTACTTC. Encoded protein: CASSVSGGAQETQYF.